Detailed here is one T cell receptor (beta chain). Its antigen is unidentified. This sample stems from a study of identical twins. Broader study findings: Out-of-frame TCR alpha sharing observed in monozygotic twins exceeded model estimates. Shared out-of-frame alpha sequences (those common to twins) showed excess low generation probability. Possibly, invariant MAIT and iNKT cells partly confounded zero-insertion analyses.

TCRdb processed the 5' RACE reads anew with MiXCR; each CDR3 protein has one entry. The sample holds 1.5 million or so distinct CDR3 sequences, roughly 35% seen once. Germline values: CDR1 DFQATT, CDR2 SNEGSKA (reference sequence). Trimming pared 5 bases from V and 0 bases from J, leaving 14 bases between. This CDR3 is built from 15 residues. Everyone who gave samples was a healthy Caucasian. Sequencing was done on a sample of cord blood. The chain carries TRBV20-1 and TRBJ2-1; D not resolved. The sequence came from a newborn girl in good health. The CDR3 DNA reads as TGCAGTGCTTCACGACGGTCGAGCTCCTACAATGAGCAGTTCTTC. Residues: CSASRRSSSYNEQFF.